The 20 T cell receptor beta chains reported below all come from one sample, sequenced in a study of control samples from healthy donors and cancer patients. TCRdb's copy holds only in-frame clones and misses some; the assay was immunoSEQ multiplex PCR. The table shows roughly 120,000 clones, with around 88% occurring only once. The sequencing sample was made of blood. These receptor sequences come from a woman in her fifties or sixties in good health.

The J gene is TRBJ2-5, the V gene TRBV30, with 10 bases matching TRBD2. Germline assignment: CDR1 GTSNPN and CDR2 SVGIG (reference sequence). The trim removed 2 bases at V and 0 bases at J, leaving 12 bases unmatched. The CDR3 runs 18 residues. The CDR3 DNA reads as TGTGCCTGGAGTTCCCGGAGAATAGCGGGAGGCCACCAAGAGACCCAGTACTTC. Protein product: CAWSSRRIAGGHQETQYF. Looking up the rest from reference TRBV30 and TRBJ2-5 gives the full variable domain: SQTIHQWPATLVQPVGSPLSLECTVEGTSNPNLYWYRQAAGRGLQLLFYSVGIGQISSEVPQNLSASRPQDRQFILSSKKLLLSDSGFYLCAWSSRRIAGGHQETQYFGPGTRLLVL.

The gene calls are TRBV2 and TRBJ1-5, with TRBD1 matching 9 bases. CDR1 and CDR2 (germline): SNHLY, FYNNEI. There are 15 residues in the CDR3. The V segment lost 4 bases and the J segment 4 bases; nucleotides outside the gene matches: 5. The CDR3 loop reads CASSGGQGRNQPQHF. The CDR3 nucleotides are TGTGCCAGCAGTGGAGGACAGGGGAGGAATCAGCCCCAGCATTTT.

The rearrangement uses TRBV27 and TRBJ1-4; D is undetermined. This CDR3 contains 11 residues. The V end was cut by 8 bases, the J end by 8 bases, with 9 bases between. In germline, CDR1 is MNHEY, CDR2 SMNVEV (reference sequence). The CDR3 DNA sequence: TGTGCCAGCCGGGGTCTCGAAAAACTGTTTTTT. Its protein is CASRGLEKLFF.

V and J are TRBV9 and TRBJ1-6, with D possibly TRBD1 on 6 matching bases. The germline V gene has CDR1 SGDLS and CDR2 YYNGEE. V gave up 3 bases and J gave up 7 bases, with 17 bases separating them. The CDR3 consists of 16 residues. CDR3 DNA sequence: TGTGCCAGCAGCGAGAATTGGGGGGCATCCAATTCACCCCTCCACTTT. Its translation is CASSENWGASNSPLHF.

This clone turned up a few times. The J gene is TRBJ1-2, the V gene TRBV18; no clear D. Trimming pared 3 bases from V and 4 bases from J, leaving 15 bases between. The CDR3 has 15 residues. Per germline, CDR1 KGHSH and CDR2 LQKENI. The CDR3 region has the DNA TGTGCCAGCTCACCTACCACTGGCAGCCCCTATGGCTACACCTTC. This sequence encodes CASSPTTGSPYGYTF.

The chain recombines TRBV2 with TRBJ2-2; D tentatively reads TRBD1 or TRBD2 (5 bases each). Germline values: CDR1 SNHLY, CDR2 FYNNEI. The V end was cut by 3 bases, the J end by 6 bases, with 8 bases between. The CDR3 runs 13 residues. CDR3 in amino acids: CASSEGRSGELFF. The CDR3 DNA follows: TGTGCCAGCAGTGAGGGACGCTCCGGGGAGCTGTTTTTT. The full variable domain, its missing parts supplied by reference TRBV2 and TRBJ2-2, is EPEVTQTPSHQVTQMGQEVILRCVPISNHLYFYWYRQILGQKVEFLVSFYNNEISEKSEIFDDQFSVERPDGSNFTLKIRSTKLEDSAMYFCASSEGRSGELFFGEGSRLTVL.

The V call is TRBV19, the J call TRBJ1-1, with D hard to call. The CDR3 is 14 amino acids. Trimming stripped 0 bases from V and 10 bases from J, with 15 bases between. CDR1 is LNHDA, CDR2 SQIVND, per germline (reference sequence). The CDR3 spells CASSIESVGGLAFF. CDR3 coding DNA: TGTGCCAGTAGTATAGAATCTGTGGGAGGGCTAGCTTTCTTT.

The genes are TRBV7-9 and TRBJ2-7, with 7 bases lining up with TRBD2. Trimming took 5 bases from V and 6 from J; bases not matched to a gene: 1. Germline V CDR1 and CDR2: SEHNR, FQNEAQ (reference sequence). This CDR3 comprises 11 residues. The chain's CDR3 is CASSRGGEQYF. Written as DNA, the CDR3 is TGTGCCAGCAGCCGCGGGGGCGAGCAGTACTTC.

The chain employs TRBV9 and TRBJ2-1, with 9 bases lining up with TRBD2. V lost 0 bases, J lost 3 bases, and 7 bases stayed unmatched. Germline V gives CDR1 SGDLS, CDR2 YYNGEE. The CDR3 contains 17 residues. The CDR3 DNA reads TGTGCCAGCAGCGTAGCTTGGGGTAGCGGGGGCTACAATGAGCAGTTCTTC. Translating it yields CASSVAWGSGGYNEQFF. Looking up the rest from reference TRBV9 and TRBJ2-1 gives the full variable domain: DSGVTQTPKHLITATGQRVTLRCSPRSGDLSVYWYQQSLDQGLQFLIQYYNGEERAKGNILERFSAQQFPDLHSELNLSSLELGDSALYFCASSVAWGSGGYNEQFFGPGTRLTVL.

The genes are TRBV11-3 and TRBJ2-2, with 13 nucleotides matching TRBD2. The germline CDR1 and CDR2 sequences are SGHNT and YENEEA. V was clipped by 0 bases and J by 7 bases; unmatched bases: 5. CDR3 length equals 17 residues. CDR3 DNA sequence: TGTGCCAGCAGCTTAGAACTAGCGGGGGGGCCTGGCGGGGAGCTGTTTTTT. Translation: CASSLELAGGPGGELFF.

The chain links TRBV29-1 to TRBJ1-1; 7 bases line up with TRBD1. The CDR3 covers 13 residues. With 7 bases clipped from V and 4 bases from J, the junction kept 9 bases outside the gene matches. In germline, CDR1 is SQVTM, CDR2 ANQGSEA. The CDR3 region is CSGDSGGPTEAFF. The CDR3 DNA is TGCAGCGGGGACAGCGGGGGGCCCACTGAAGCTTTCTTT.

V is TRBV5-8 and J is TRBJ1-1, with D perhaps matching TRBD1 (5 bases). Trimming took 2 bases from V and 3 from J, leaving 8 bases between them. CDR1 and CDR2 (germline): SGHTS, YDEGEE. This CDR3 comprises 13 residues. The CDR3 nucleotides read TGTGCCAGCAGCTTTGGGGGGTACACTGAAGCTTTCTTT. It translates to CASSFGGYTEAFF.

The chain has TRBV20-1 and TRBJ1-6; a weak D match, TRBD1 (5 bases). This CDR3 has 14 residues. Germline assignment: CDR1 DFQATT and CDR2 SNEGSKA (reference sequence). The V gene lost 3 bases and the J gene lost 7 bases, with 13 bases spanning the gap. CDR3 DNA sequence: TGCAGTGCTAGTGAGGTGGGGGGAAATTCACCCCTCCACTTT. Its protein product is CSASEVGGNSPLHF.

The chain carries TRBV27 and TRBJ2-3, with 8 bases matching TRBD2. The CDR3 extends over 15 amino acids. The V gene end was trimmed by 8 bases and the J gene end by 2 bases; junction bases not matched to a gene: 9. CDR1 MNHEY and CDR2 SMNVEV come from the germline V gene (reference sequence). CDR3 amino acids: CASALLAVYTDTQYF. CDR3 DNA: TGTGCCAGCGCCCTACTAGCGGTCTACACAGATACGCAGTATTTT.

This sequence joins TRBV5-4 and TRBJ2-3; no definite D call. The CDR3 contains 14 residues. CDR1 SGHNT and CDR2 YYREEE come from the germline V gene (reference sequence). Deletions cut 0 bases from V and 2 bases from J, with 7 bases between. Here the CDR3 reads CASSLVTPTDTQYF. The CDR3 DNA follows: TGTGCCAGCAGCTTGGTCACCCCCACAGATACGCAGTATTTT. Variable domain in full (rest from reference TRBV5-4 and TRBJ2-3): ETGVTQSPTHLIKTRGQQVTLRCSSQSGHNTVSWYQQALGQGPQFIFQYYREEENGRGNFPPRFSGLQFPNYSSELNVNALELDDSALYLCASSLVTPTDTQYFGPGTRLTVL.

This sequence joins TRBV7-9 and TRBJ1-2, with a possible D match to TRBD1 (5 bases). The V gene's germline CDR1 is SEHNR and CDR2 FQNEAQ (reference sequence). This CDR3 has 13 amino acids. V lost 4 bases, J lost 4 bases, and 10 bases lay in between. The CDR3 reads CASSSRGSYGYTF. In DNA form, the CDR3 reads TGTGCCAGCAGCTCCCGGGGCTCCTATGGCTACACCTTC.

This clone was counted once. Here the CDR3 DNA reads TGTGCCAGCAGCACCCGGCTAGCGGGGCCCACAGATACGCAGTATTTT. It encodes CASSTRLAGPTDTQYF. V gene TRBV9 combines with J gene TRBJ2-3; TRBD2 matches at 9 bases. CDR3 length equals 16 residues. Germline V CDR1 and CDR2: SGDLS, YYNGEE. Unmatched junction bases numbered 8, after V lost 4 bases and J lost 2 bases.

CDR3 sequence: CASRPLAGGPTDTQYF. The CDR3 DNA sequence: TGTGCCAGTAGACCTCTAGCGGGAGGCCCCACAGATACGCAGTATTTT. The chain joins TRBV19 to TRBJ2-3, with 11 positions matching TRBD2. The CDR3 is 16 residues long. The ends lost 6 bases at V and 2 bases at J; junction bases unmatched: 7. CDR1 and CDR2 (germline): LNHDA, SQIVND (reference sequence). The full variable domain, in which reference TRBV19 and TRBJ2-3 provide the parts outside the CDR3, is DGGITQSPKYLFRKEGQNVTLSCEQNLNHDAMYWYRQDPGQGLRLIYYSQIVNDFQKGDIAEGYSVSREKKESFPLTVTSAQKNPTAFYLCASRPLAGGPTDTQYFGPGTRLTVL.

This chain joins TRBV7-8 and TRBJ2-7; D remains ambiguous. Germline CDR1 is SGHVS and CDR2 is FQNEAQ. Between the trimmed V and J ends, which lost 5 bases and 0 bases, there was a span of 14 bases. This CDR3 comprises 15 residues. The CDR3 here is CASSPRTESSYEQYF. CDR3 nucleotide sequence: TGTGCCAGCAGCCCCCGGACCGAAAGCTCCTACGAGCAGTACTTC.

J is TRBJ1-1 and V is TRBV19, with D tentatively TRBD1 (5 bases). The CDR3 totals 18 residues. Trimming took 2 bases from V and 4 from J, leaving 23 bases between them. In germline, CDR1 is LNHDA, CDR2 SQIVND (reference sequence). This CDR3 is CASSIRQGKSSRGTEAFF. The CDR3 DNA is TGTGCCAGTAGTATAAGGCAGGGAAAGTCATCCCGAGGCACTGAAGCTTTCTTT. Full variable domain (missing parts from reference TRBV19 and TRBJ1-1): DGGITQSPKYLFRKEGQNVTLSCEQNLNHDAMYWYRQDPGQGLRLIYYSQIVNDFQKGDIAEGYSVSREKKESFPLTVTSAQKNPTAFYLCASSIRQGKSSRGTEAFFGQGTRLTVV.